This entry features one T cell receptor beta chain sequence. Its antigen remains undetermined. No base quality values were provided; no much bigger clone lies one nucleotide off. The germline V gene supplies CDR1 MDHEN and CDR2 SYDVKM. V lost 2 bases and J lost 9 bases, and the count of bases not matched to a germline gene is 6. The CDR3 covers 14 residues, taking in both the cysteine and the phenylalanine. Only the CDR3 region is kept as DNA, spanning 42 bases read in frame from base 1. The cohort consisted of 670 or so healthy bone marrow donors. At the time of sampling, every cohort member was nominally healthy, though immune exposures that went unrecorded were likely present. The donor tested CMV seronegative and was one of the 352 seronegative cohort members. Every donor gave a peripheral blood sample, and the peripheral blood mononuclear cells from that sample were used for TCR beta sequencing. Genomic DNA was extracted from the blood cell samples with the Qiagen DNeasy Blood Extraction Kit.

The data were taken from a study of cytomegalovirus exposure and HLA in healthy donors listed by TCRdb under 2017. With respect to the entire study: According to an earlier analysis of around 600 of the donors, roughly 180 million T cells yielded some 120 million unique TCR beta sequences and about 300 Gb of sequence data. Roughly 300 gigabases of sequencing data and approximately 80 million unique TCR sequences were included in an early release covering under 650 HLA-typed donors. The genetic ancestry cluster associated with self-reported Caucasian donors included 81% of the roughly 390 genotyped donors. The study aimed to test whether cataloging public T cell receptors could reveal signatures of past pathogen exposure. The study used immunosequencing to profile the T cell repertoires of hundreds of subjects and linked those repertoires to cytomegalovirus serostatus. A separate validation cohort of approximately 130 different subjects was used in addition to the approximately 700-subject first cohort. The study combined high-throughput TCR immunosequencing, statistical association of individual TCRs with disease status, and machine learning to predict cytomegalovirus infection status. A later analysis re-examined previously published TCR beta repertoires from more than 650 donors and added high-resolution HLA genotyping to investigate patterns of TCR occurrence. In the later analysis, no new phenotypic data were used to find candidate immune exposures; instead, reliance was placed on TCR beta sequences and their occurrence across donors. An earlier analysis of around 640 of the donors used high-throughput TCR beta sequencing to judge whether each TCR beta V gene segment behaved as functional or pseudogenic. Alongside the repertoire data, information on donor age, sex, ethnicity and CMV serostatus was compiled. Genome-wide SNP genotypes for about 60% of the 666 donors were used in a later genetic analysis, which treated that subset as a discovery cohort. All discovery cohort repertoires had been generated using a single sequencing platform. Class I and class II HLA loci were covered by the typing at four-digit resolution. The number of typed donors differed by locus: about 620-640 for A, B, C, DRB1 and DQB1; about 520 for DQA1; roughly 600 for DPA1; and 400 to 480 for DPB1. A few DR-DQ haplotypes were handled as single units for association and clustering because linkage in the cohort was strong. Among a few hundred genotyped donors of the cohort, an average of 235,054 unique TCR beta nucleotide sequences were sequenced per donor, 15% to 20% of them non-productive. The full study reports these points: Three of the identified cytomegalovirus-associated TCR beta chains were confirmed in vitro to be specific for cytomegalovirus antigens. In this cohort, only TCR beta chains were sequenced, and detectable features were limited by the absence of alpha or paired-chain data. According to a later genetic analysis, donors in an Asian-associated ancestry cluster had fewer N-insertions in productive TCRs than the approximately 690-donor mean. The presence/absence analyses assumed that sequencing depth was roughly uniform across donors, and that assumption may not be true. Some IMGT-functional V segments, including TRBV6-2 and TRBV6-3, could not be distinguished by the 87-base-pair reads and were therefore excluded. In a later genetic analysis, a missense DCLRE1C variant was associated with V-gene and J-gene trimming of TCR beta chains, and the association was replicated in an independent cohort. A cluster of highly shared sequence variants was judged likely to be a technical artifact of the sequencing pipeline. The authors suggested that the approach could potentially be generalized to other disease states and immunological phenotypes. A further reported finding was that TCR beta sequences accurately predicted the HLA-A and HLA-B alleles for most subjects in the first cohort. Because HLA typing was missing for some donors at each locus, association tests included only the typed subset. In the study, roughly 160 TCR beta chains were listed as associated with cytomegalovirus. Because counts were too low, under 20 rarely observed V segments, including chromosome 9 orphons, were left out of the earlier analysis of 587 of the donors. When HLA alleles, especially DR and DQ, strongly co-occurred, TCR associations were difficult to assign to individual alleles. Most CMV-associated TCR beta chains appeared to be HLA-restricted in a later analysis, and the HLA associations seemed to be driven largely by CMV exposure. In an earlier analysis of more than 500 of the donors, most TCR beta V segments appeared in productive rearrangements about 87% or about 30% of the time, broadly matching IMGT annotations. At a false discovery rate of 0.05, a later analysis linked roughly 17,000 TCR beta sequences to specific HLA alleles. Most TCR sequences were observed very rarely across donors, whereas some public TCRs were present in many individuals. In a later analysis, HLA-associated TCR beta chains were found to be more clonally expanded and to have lower generation probabilities than equally common non-associated chains. Correlated functional status among segregating V segments might be attributable to linkage disequilibrium, but an unknown experimental factor could not be ruled out. In a later analysis, TCR association rates were found to vary across HLA loci, with the most associated TCRs seen for DRB1 alleles and the fewest for HLA-C alleles. Immune exposure information for the cohort was limited to CMV serostatus. According to a later analysis, parvovirus B19, influenza, CMV and Epstein-Barr virus appeared linked to several top co-occurrence clusters. The classifier was reported to diagnose cytomegalovirus status with high specificity and sensitivity in both the original cohort and the validation cohort.

The protocol used for the library was the immunoSEQ multiplex PCR assay. The multiplex PCR relied on a mix of 60 forward primers for TCR Vbeta segments and 13 reverse primers for TCR Jbeta segments. The CDR3 region of rearranged TCR beta genes was amplified from genomic DNA with a multiplex PCR assay. The amplified TCR beta libraries were sequenced on the Illumina HiSeq System as 87-base-pair reads. The paper's data handling went like this. Across the 600 to 700 repertoires, a later analysis counted some 80 million unique TCR beta chains, 9 million to 14 million of which were shared by at least two donors. To remove PCR and sequencing errors, raw reads were error-corrected and collapsed into unique sequences using a nearest-neighbor algorithm that merged closely related sequences. To assign V, D and J gene segments, CDR3 sequences were aligned to IMGT reference sequences. For a sequence to be retained, a match of at least six nucleotides was required to both a V gene segment and a J gene segment. A rearrangement was called productive if the CDR3 had no stop codons and remained in frame with V and J, and every other rearrangement was called non-productive. Following IMGT convention, CDR3 was defined as the stretch from the second conserved V-encoded cysteine up to the conserved J-encoded phenylalanine. In an earlier analysis of more than 550 of the donors, sequences lacking an unambiguous match to a single V gene segment were excluded. An earlier analysis of several hundred of the donors called V segments functional above 56.7% productive rearrangements and segregating when the between-donor standard deviation exceeded 5%. A statistical classification framework was built for diagnosing cytomegalovirus status from the catalog of TCR beta chain sequences. In a later analysis, V and J genes were assigned by comparing TCR nucleotide sequences against IMGT/GENE-DB human TR gene sequences. Using the TCRdist pipeline, a later analysis assigned CDR3 sequences along with most-parsimonious VDJ recombination scenarios. In a later analysis, every TCR beta chain was defined by the combination of its CDR3 amino acid sequence and its V-gene family, and reads without a unique V-gene family were dropped. As a way to deal with suspected cross-contamination and a sequencing artifact, a later analysis dropped 592 nucleotide sequences that were highly shared and had low generation probability. A later analysis calculated a clonal expansion index for each public chain from normalized within-repertoire ranks of inferred template counts. In a later analysis, generation probabilities were computed using a VDJ recombination model fitted to out-of-frame rearrangements, and the results were checked against IGoR. A later analysis scored TCR-TCR, TCR-HLA and TCR-CMV co-occurrence with hypergeometric tests, applying a repertoire-size bias correction to TCR pairs. A later analysis estimated false discovery rates by permuting HLA or CMV assignments 20 times. A later analysis grouped co-occurring TCRs with DBSCAN, adding TCRdist sequence similarity when clustering within HLA-allele-positive subsets. Repertoires with fewer than 30,000 or more than 120,000 public chains, plus five repertoires with anomalous nucleotide sharing, were excluded from co-occurrence clustering. TCRdb's version of the immuneACCESS table is confined to in-frame rearrangements and falls short of the full clone set. An unresolved V gene accounts for under half of the shortfall where checked; the remainder is of unknown origin. Clonal size and the V and J genes are those of that table, whereas D and trimming came from the DNA. The sample table lists roughly 140,000 clones, about 72% of them with a count of one. The biggest ten clones account for approximately 2% of the sample.

The chain uses TRBV28 and TRBJ2-1, and 8 junction bases match TRBD1. The sample was PBMCs. This clonotype was obtained from a middle-aged man in good health and CMV-seronegative. The bases read TGTGCCAGCAGTTTAGGGCAGGGGGCCGGTGAGCAGTTCTTC. Its protein is CASSLGQGAGEQFF.